This T cell receptor beta chain stems from a study of technical replicates of blood from a handful of donors. Generated by immunoSEQ multiplex PCR, the TCRdb table keeps only in-frame clones and is missing some. The sample holds fewer than 100,000 clones, roughly 95% seen once. V was clipped by 3 bases and J by 0 bases, with 9 bases between them. Germline values: CDR1 SGHRS, CDR2 YFSETQ. The CDR3 length is 14 residues. The sequence came from a human donor in good health. The sequenced sample was T cells isolated from PBMCs. The chain recombines TRBV5-1 with TRBJ1-1; perhaps TRBD1 as D (5 bases). The CDR3 DNA sequence: TGCGCCAGCAGCTACGGGGGTATGAACACTGAAGCTTTCTTT. This sequence encodes CASSYGGMNTEAFF. Combining the CDR3 with reference TRBV5-1 and TRBJ1-1 gives the whole variable domain KAGVTQTPRYLIKTRGQQVTLSCSPISGHRSVSWYQQTPGQGLQFLFEYFSETQRNKGNFPGRFSGRQFSNSRSEMNVSTLELGDSALYLCASSYGGMNTEAFFGQGTRLTVV.